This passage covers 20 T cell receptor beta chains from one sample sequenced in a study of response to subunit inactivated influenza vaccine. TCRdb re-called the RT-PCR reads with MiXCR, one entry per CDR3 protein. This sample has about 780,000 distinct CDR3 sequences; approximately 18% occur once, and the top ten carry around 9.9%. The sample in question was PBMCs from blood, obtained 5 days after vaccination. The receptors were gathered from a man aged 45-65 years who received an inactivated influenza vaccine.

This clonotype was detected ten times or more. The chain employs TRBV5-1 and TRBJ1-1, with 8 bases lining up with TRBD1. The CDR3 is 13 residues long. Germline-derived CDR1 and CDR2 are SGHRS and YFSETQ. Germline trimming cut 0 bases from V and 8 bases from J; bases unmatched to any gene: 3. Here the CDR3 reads CASSLGQGAEAFF. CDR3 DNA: TGCGCCAGCAGCTTGGGGCAGGGGGCGGAAGCTTTCTTT.

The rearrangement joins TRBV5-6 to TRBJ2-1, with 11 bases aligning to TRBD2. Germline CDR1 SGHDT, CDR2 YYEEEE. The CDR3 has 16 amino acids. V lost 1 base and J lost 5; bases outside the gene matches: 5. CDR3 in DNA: TGTGCCAGCAGCTTGCCCTTACTAGCGGGGGACAATGAGCAGTTCTTC. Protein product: CASSLPLLAGDNEQFF.

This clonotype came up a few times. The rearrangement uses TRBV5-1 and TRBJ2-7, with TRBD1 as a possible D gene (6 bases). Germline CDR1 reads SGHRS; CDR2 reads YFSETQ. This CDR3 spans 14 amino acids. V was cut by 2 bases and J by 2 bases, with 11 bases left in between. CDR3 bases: TGCGCCAGCAGCTTACAGGGAGCCCCCTACGAGCAGTACTTC. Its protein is CASSLQGAPYEQYF.

CDR3: CASRPVRGTYNEQFF. Here the CDR3 DNA reads TGTGCCAGCAGACCGGTCAGGGGTACCTACAATGAGCAGTTCTTC. V usage is TRBV7-8 and J usage is TRBJ2-1; weak D call: TRBD1 (6 bases). V was pared by 6 bases and J by 2 bases, with 14 bases between. The CDR3 runs to 15 residues. Germline-derived CDR1 and CDR2 are SGHVS and FQNEAQ.

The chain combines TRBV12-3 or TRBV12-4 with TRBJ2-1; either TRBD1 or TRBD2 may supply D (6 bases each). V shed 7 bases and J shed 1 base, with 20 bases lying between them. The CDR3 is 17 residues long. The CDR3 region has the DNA TGTGCCAGCAACACCGAGGAGGGGGTCGTATCCTACAATGAGCAGTTCTTC. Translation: CASNTEEGVVSYNEQFF.

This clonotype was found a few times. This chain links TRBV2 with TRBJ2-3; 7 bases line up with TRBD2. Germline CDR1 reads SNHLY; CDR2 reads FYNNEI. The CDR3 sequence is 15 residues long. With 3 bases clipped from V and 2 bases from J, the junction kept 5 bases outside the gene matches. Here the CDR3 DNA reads TGTGCCAGCAGTGACTTGCGGGAGTACACAGATACGCAGTATTTT. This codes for CASSDLREYTDTQYF. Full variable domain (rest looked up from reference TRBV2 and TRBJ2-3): EPEVTQTPSHQVTQMGQEVILRCVPISNHLYFYWYRQILGQKVEFLVSFYNNEISEKSEIFDDQFSVERPDGSNFTLKIRSTKLEDSAMYFCASSDLREYTDTQYFGPGTRLTVL.

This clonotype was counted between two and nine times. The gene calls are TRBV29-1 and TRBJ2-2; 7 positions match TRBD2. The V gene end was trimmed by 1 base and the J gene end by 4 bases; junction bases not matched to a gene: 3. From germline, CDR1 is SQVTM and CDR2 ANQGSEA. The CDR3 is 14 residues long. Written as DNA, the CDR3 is TGCAGCGTTGAAGGGGGGACTATCACCGGGGAGCTGTTTTTT. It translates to CSVEGGTITGELFF.

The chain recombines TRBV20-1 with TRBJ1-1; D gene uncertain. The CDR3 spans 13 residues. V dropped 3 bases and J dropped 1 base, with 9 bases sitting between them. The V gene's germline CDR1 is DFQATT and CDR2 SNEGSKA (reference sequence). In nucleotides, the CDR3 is TGCAGTGCTAGTCGGGGTACGAACACTGAAGCTTTCTTT. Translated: CSASRGTNTEAFF.

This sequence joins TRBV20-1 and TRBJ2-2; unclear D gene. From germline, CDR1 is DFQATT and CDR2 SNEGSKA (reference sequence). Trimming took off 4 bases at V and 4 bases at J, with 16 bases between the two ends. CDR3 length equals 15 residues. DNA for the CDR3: TGCAGTGCTACTTCAAGACCATCGAGCACCGGGGAGCTGTTTTTT. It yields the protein CSATSRPSSTGELFF.

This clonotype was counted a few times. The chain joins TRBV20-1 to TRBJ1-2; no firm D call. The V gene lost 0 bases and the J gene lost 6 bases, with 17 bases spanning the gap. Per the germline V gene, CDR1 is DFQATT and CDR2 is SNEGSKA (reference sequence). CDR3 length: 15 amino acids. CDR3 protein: CSARDLVEVRNGYTF. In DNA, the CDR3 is TGCAGTGCTAGAGATCTGGTAGAGGTCCGCAATGGCTACACCTTC.

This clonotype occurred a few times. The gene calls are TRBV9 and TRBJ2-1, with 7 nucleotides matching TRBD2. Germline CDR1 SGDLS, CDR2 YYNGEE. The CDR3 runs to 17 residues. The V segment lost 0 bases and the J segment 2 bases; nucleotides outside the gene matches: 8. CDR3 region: CASSVATQGGTYNEQFF. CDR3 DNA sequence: TGTGCCAGCAGCGTAGCTACGCAGGGAGGGACCTACAATGAGCAGTTCTTC.

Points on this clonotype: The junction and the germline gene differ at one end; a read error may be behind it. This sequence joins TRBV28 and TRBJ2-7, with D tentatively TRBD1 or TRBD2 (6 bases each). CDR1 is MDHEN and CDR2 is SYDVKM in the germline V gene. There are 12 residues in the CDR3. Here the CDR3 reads CAGRGGYYEQYF. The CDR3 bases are TGTGCCGGCAGGGGAGGTTACTACGAGCAGTACTTC.

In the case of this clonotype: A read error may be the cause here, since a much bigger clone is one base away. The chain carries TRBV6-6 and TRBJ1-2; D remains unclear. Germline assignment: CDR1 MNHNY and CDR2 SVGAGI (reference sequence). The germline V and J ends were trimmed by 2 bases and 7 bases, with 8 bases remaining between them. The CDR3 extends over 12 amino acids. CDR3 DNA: TGTGCCAGCAGTTACCCAGGCTTTGGCTACACCTTC. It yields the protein CASSYPGFGYTF.

Written as DNA, the CDR3 is TGCGCCAGCAGCCAAGATTCTAGGGACGAGCAGTACTTC. This gives the protein CASSQDSRDEQYF. The V gene is TRBV4-3, the J gene TRBJ2-7, with no clear D. This CDR3 comprises 13 residues. From germline, CDR1 is LGHNA and CDR2 YSLEER. V was clipped by 0 bases and J by 5 bases, with 8 bases between them.

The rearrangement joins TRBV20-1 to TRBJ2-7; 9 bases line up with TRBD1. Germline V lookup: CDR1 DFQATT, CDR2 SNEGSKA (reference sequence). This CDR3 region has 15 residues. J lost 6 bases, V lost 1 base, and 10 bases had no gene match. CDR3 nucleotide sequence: TGCAGTGCTAGAGCCTCCGGGACAGGGAACGGCGAGCAGTACTTC. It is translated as CSARASGTGNGEQYF.

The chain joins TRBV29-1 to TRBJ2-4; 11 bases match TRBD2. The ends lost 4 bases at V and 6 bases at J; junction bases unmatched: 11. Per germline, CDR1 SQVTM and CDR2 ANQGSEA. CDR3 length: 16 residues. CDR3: CSVGGGTSGIINIQYF. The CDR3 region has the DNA TGCAGCGTTGGGGGGGGGACTAGCGGAATTATAAACATTCAGTACTTC.

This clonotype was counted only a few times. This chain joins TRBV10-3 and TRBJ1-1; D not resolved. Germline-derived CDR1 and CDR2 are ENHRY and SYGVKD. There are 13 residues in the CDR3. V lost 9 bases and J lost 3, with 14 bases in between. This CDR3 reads CAITLSGDTEAFF. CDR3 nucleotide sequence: TGTGCCATTACATTGTCGGGAGACACTGAAGCTTTCTTT.

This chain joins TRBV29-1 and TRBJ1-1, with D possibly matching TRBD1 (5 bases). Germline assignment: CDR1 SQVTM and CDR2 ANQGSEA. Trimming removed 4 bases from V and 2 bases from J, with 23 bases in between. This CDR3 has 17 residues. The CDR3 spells CSVAGHRTGPLNTEAFF. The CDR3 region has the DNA TGCAGCGTTGCGGGCCACAGGACGGGGCCGCTTAACACTGAAGCTTTCTTT.

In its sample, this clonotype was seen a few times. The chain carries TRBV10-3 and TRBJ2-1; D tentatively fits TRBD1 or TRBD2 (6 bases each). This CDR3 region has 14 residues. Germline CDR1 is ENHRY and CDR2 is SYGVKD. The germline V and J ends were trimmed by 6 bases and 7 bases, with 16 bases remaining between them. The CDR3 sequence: CAIRQGLTGNEQFF. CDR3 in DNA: TGTGCCATCAGACAGGGACTTACAGGGAATGAGCAGTTCTTC.

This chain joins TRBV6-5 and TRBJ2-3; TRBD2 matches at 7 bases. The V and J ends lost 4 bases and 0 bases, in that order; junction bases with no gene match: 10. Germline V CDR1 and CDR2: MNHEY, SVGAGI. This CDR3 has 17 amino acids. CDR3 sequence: CASSFASGGLSTDTQYF. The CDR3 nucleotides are TGTGCCAGCAGTTTTGCTTCTGGGGGACTAAGCACAGATACGCAGTATTTT.